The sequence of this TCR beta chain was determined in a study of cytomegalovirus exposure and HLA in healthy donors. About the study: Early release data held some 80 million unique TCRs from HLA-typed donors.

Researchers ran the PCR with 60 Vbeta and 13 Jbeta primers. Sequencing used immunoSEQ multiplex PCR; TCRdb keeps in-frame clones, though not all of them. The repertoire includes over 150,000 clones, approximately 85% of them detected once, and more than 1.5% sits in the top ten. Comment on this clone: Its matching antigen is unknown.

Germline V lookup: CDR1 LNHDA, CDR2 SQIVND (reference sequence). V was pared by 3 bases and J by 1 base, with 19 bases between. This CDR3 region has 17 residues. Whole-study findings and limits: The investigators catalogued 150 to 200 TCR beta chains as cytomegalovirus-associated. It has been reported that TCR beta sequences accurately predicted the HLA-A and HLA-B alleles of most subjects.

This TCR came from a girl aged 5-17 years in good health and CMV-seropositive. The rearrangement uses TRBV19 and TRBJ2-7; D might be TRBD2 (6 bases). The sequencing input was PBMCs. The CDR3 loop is CASSIGGRAGTSYEQYF. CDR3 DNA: TGTGCCAGTAGTATTGGCGGTAGGGCAGGGACTTCCTACGAGCAGTACTTC.